Presented here are 12 T cell receptor beta chains from one specimen sequenced in a study of blood T cell repertoires in COVID-19. Sequencing was performed with immunoSEQ multiplex PCR; in TCRdb, only in-frame clones are kept and a portion is missing. The repertoire has fewer than 25,000 clones, about nine tenths of them found once; the top ten carry roughly 8.3%. Sequences were obtained from peripheral blood. These receptors all come from a human donor in a cohort sampled during active COVID-19. The donor label of this sample is uncertain.

The J gene is TRBJ2-1, the V gene TRBV5-4; 9 nucleotides align to TRBD1. With V trimmed by 2 bases and J by 5 bases, 5 bases remained unmatched. Looked up from germline, CDR1 is SGHNT and CDR2 is YYREEE (reference sequence). The CDR3 covers 15 residues. The CDR3 is CASSLPGQGHNEQFF. CDR3 bases: TGTGCCAGCAGCTTACCGGGACAGGGCCACAATGAGCAGTTCTTC.

V and J are TRBV6-5 and TRBJ1-2, with 12 bases identical to TRBD1. CDR3 size: 15 residues. J gave up 2 bases and V 6 bases, and 4 bases lay outside the gene matches. Germline V gene lookup returns CDR1 MNHEY and CDR2 SVGAGI. In DNA form, the CDR3 reads TGTGCCAGCAGGGAGGGGACAGGGGGCAACTATGGCTACACCTTC. Protein sequence: CASREGTGGNYGYTF.

By sample share, this clone is medium-sized. This rearrangement joins TRBV5-6 to TRBJ2-7; no clear D gene. The CDR3 consists of 13 residues. Trimming removed 4 bases from V and 2 bases from J, with 10 bases in between. Germline V lookup: CDR1 SGHDT, CDR2 YYEEEE. Here the CDR3 DNA reads TGTGCCAGCAGCCCCGGGTCCCCCTACGAGCAGTACTTC. Its translation: CASSPGSPYEQYF.

The rearrangement uses TRBV19 and TRBJ2-3; a possible D gene is TRBD2 (5 bases). The CDR3 length is 13 residues. Germline V lookup: CDR1 LNHDA, CDR2 SQIVND (reference sequence). The ends were cut back, 3 bases at V and 4 bases at J, with 8 bases in the middle. CDR3 residues: CASSIPGADTQYF. CDR3 nucleotides: TGTGCCAGTAGTATCCCCGGGGCAGATACGCAGTATTTT. Together with reference TRBV19 and TRBJ2-3, the CDR3 gives the full variable domain: DGGITQSPKYLFRKEGQNVTLSCEQNLNHDAMYWYRQDPGQGLRLIYYSQIVNDFQKGDIAEGYSVSREKKESFPLTVTSAQKNPTAFYLCASSIPGADTQYFGPGTRLTVL.

The rearrangement links TRBV19 to TRBJ1-5; D not resolved. CDR3 size: 14 residues. Germline assignment: CDR1 LNHDA and CDR2 SQIVND (reference sequence). V lost 5 bases and J 2 bases, leaving 10 bases between the germline ends. CDR3 sequence: CASSLYSGNQPQHF. The CDR3, as DNA: TGTGCCAGTAGTCTGTATTCGGGCAATCAGCCCCAGCATTTT.

The V call is TRBV11-3, the J call TRBJ2-3; 10 bases fit TRBD2. Losses at the gene ends were 5 bases for V and 1 base for J; bases not matched to a gene: 3. Germline CDR1 and CDR2: SGHNT and YENEEA. The CDR3 loop spans 15 amino acids. The CDR3 coding sequence is TGTGCCAGCAGCCGAGGGACTAGCGGCACAGATACGCAGTATTTT. Its translation is CASSRGTSGTDTQYF.

The chain joins TRBV6-6 to TRBJ2-2; D unresolved. V lost 6 bases and J lost 1, with 9 bases in between. This CDR3 has 14 amino acids. Germline loops: CDR1 MNHNY, CDR2 SVGAGI (reference sequence). Here the CDR3 reads CASSRSGNTGELFF. The CDR3 DNA follows: TGTGCCAGCAGCCGGTCGGGGAACACCGGGGAGCTGTTTTTT.

The chain is built from TRBV7-2 and TRBJ2-7; a weak D match, TRBD2 (6 bases). V was trimmed by 4 bases and J by 7 bases, leaving 11 bases between them. From germline, CDR1 is SGHTA and CDR2 FQGNSA. This CDR3 spans 12 amino acids. CDR3 sequence reads: CASSSGLGEQYF. DNA of the CDR3: TGTGCCAGCAGCTCGGGACTTGGAGAGCAGTACTTC.

The chain links TRBV7-9 to TRBJ2-6, with D uncertain. This CDR3 has 16 residues. The V gene lost 5 bases and the J gene lost 6 bases, with 17 bases spanning the gap. Germline V gives CDR1 SEHNR, CDR2 FQNEAQ (reference sequence). The CDR3 sequence is CASSPRDLDVANVLTF. For the CDR3, the DNA is TGTGCCAGCAGCCCCCGAGACTTGGATGTGGCCAACGTCCTGACTTTC.

The J gene is TRBJ2-2, the V gene TRBV11-2; tentatively, D is TRBD1 (6 bases). The germline V gene has CDR1 SGHAT and CDR2 FQNNGV. The CDR3 runs to 14 residues. The V and J ends lost 5 bases and 6 bases respectively, with 13 bases between them. CDR3 in amino acids: CASSRDRQAGELFF. Written as DNA, the CDR3 is TGTGCCAGCAGCCGGGACCGACAGGCCGGGGAGCTGTTTTTT.

The chain joins TRBV5-4 to TRBJ2-3; D is perhaps TRBD2 (9 bases). Per germline, CDR1 SGHNT and CDR2 YYREEE (reference sequence). V lost 4 bases and J 2 bases, leaving 26 bases between the germline ends. The CDR3 has 19 amino acids. The CDR3: CASSRPGTGSGSPTDTQYF. DNA of the CDR3: TGTGCCAGCAGCCGCCCCGGGACAGGTAGCGGGAGCCCCACAGATACGCAGTATTTT.

CDR3 DNA sequence: TGCGCCAGCAGCGGGACTAGCGGGAGGGCCCGCAATGAGCAGTTCTTC. Its protein product is CASSGTSGRARNEQFF. The genes are TRBV5-1 and TRBJ2-1, with TRBD2 identical over 16 bases. After removal of 4 bases from V and 6 bases from J, the junction contained 4 bases not matched to a gene. The CDR3 is made up of 16 amino acids. CDR1 and CDR2 from the germline V gene are SGHRS and YFSETQ.